This T cell receptor (beta chain) was sequenced for a study of response to subunit inactivated influenza vaccine. TCRdb ran MiXCR on the RT-PCR reads and lists one entry per CDR3 protein. This sample carries 150,000 or so distinct CDR3 sequences, 9.5% to 13% of them seen once, and the ten largest clones take around 11%. For this clonotype: Its target is unknown.

The V gene's germline CDR1 is ENHRY and CDR2 SYGVKD. The CDR3 loop spans 14 amino acids. Germline trimming cut 3 bases from V and 5 bases from J; bases unmatched to any gene: 3. Study-wide points: Every seasonal influenza vaccination brings in few new T cells, the authors suggested.

The V gene is TRBV10-3, the J gene TRBJ2-1, with TRBD2 matching over 8 bases. This specimen consisted of non-naive T cells sorted from PBMCs, obtained about 40 days after vaccination. This receptor was taken from a man between 50 and 59 years old who received an inactivated influenza vaccine. CDR3 loop: CAISELAANNEQFF. The CDR3 region has the DNA TGTGCCATCAGTGAACTAGCGGCTAACAATGAGCAGTTCTTC.